This T cell receptor beta chain was captured in a study of blood T cell repertoires in COVID-19. The germline V gene encodes CDR1 LNHDA and CDR2 SQIVND (reference sequence). The CDR3 is 13 residues long. V was cut by 2 bases and J by 7 bases, with 9 bases left in between. The protocol was immunoSEQ multiplex PCR, while the TCRdb copy is restricted to in-frame clones and leaves out a portion. The sample holds fewer than 200,000 clones; about 74% are singletons and the top ten take less than 3%. The sequencing input was peripheral blood. V usage is TRBV19 and J usage is TRBJ1-5; no definite D call. This receptor was obtained from a woman older than 75 with acute or convalescent COVID-19. CDR3 residues: CASSIQVRQPQHF. The CDR3, as DNA: TGTGCCAGTAGTATACAGGTCCGGCAGCCCCAGCATTTT.